This T cell receptor beta chain was sequenced in a study of T cells after yellow fever vaccination. TCRdb reprocessed the 5' RACE reads with MiXCR, giving one entry per CDR3 protein. This sample yields approximately 340,000 distinct CDR3 sequences, of which roughly 8.7% are seen a single time; roughly 18% belongs to the top ten. Per germline, CDR1 MNHEY and CDR2 SMNVEV (reference sequence). The CDR3 runs 15 residues. Trimming removed 6 bases from V and 4 bases from J, with 18 bases in between. Source: PBMCs, taken on the day of the first yellow fever vaccination. The chain has TRBV27 and TRBJ1-2; a possible D gene is TRBD1 (6 bases). This sequence originates from a man between 18 and 29 years old who received the YFV17D yellow fever vaccine. The CDR3 nucleotides are TGTGCCAGCAGCCAATCCACAGGGTACGGCTATGGCTACACCTTC. Encoded protein: CASSQSTGYGYGYTF.